Presented here are 24 T cell receptor beta chains from one specimen sequenced in a study of T-cell memory formation after mild COVID-19 (dated by TCRdb to the early 2020s). The method behind the library was 5' RACE. Sequencing relied on an Illumina NovaSeq 6000. TCRdb reworked the public reads: Q25 trimming with fastp, MiXCR clone assembly, productive beta chains retained. Each record represents a unique CDR3 protein, reported with the most common genes and DNA among its rows. This sample comprises hundreds of thousands of distinct CDR3 sequences, roughly 15% of them detected only once. Of the sample, 20% to 25% is held by the ten largest clones. The specimen sequenced was PBMCs or a T cell subset sorted from them (not recorded which). These receptors were collected from a man between 18 and 29 years old who had mild COVID-19 (a few samples of this study predate the infection). The sample titles of this study are shuffled in the database, so cell type and time point are left out; the donor was told from shared clones.

This clonotype has a handful of counts. DNA of the CDR3: TGTGCCAGCAGCTCGGAGGGGGGGCTAGACCTTCCCCAGCATTTT. Its protein product is CASSSEGGLDLPQHF. The chain recombines TRBV6-6 with TRBJ1-5, with D possibly being TRBD1 (6 bases). This CDR3 spans 15 amino acids. Germline loops: CDR1 MNHNY, CDR2 SVGAGI (reference sequence). Trimming removed 6 bases at V and 10 bases at J, with 22 bases between.

This clonotype showed up just a few times. The J gene is TRBJ1-1, the V gene TRBV5-4, with 7 nucleotides matching TRBD1. The CDR3 is 17 amino acids. V shed 3 bases, J shed 0 bases, and the junction held 11 bases outside the gene matches. Germline V lookup: CDR1 SGHNT, CDR2 YYREEE (reference sequence). CDR3 DNA: TGTGCCAGCAGCTCTACAGGGGCCCTATTTTTGAACACTGAAGCTTTCTTT. Translating gives CASSSTGALFLNTEAFF.

The genes are TRBV11-2 and TRBJ2-1, with TRBD2 identical over 8 bases. Germline values: CDR1 SGHAT, CDR2 FQNNGV. The CDR3 runs 14 residues. V was pared by 0 bases and J by 6 bases, with 1 base of the junction left unmatched. The DNA of the CDR3 is TGTGCCAGCAGCTTAGACGGGGGGGCCAATGAGCAGTTCTTC. This sequence encodes CASSLDGGANEQFF.

J is TRBJ2-7 and V is TRBV5-6; 10 nucleotides agree with TRBD1. The germline V gene has CDR1 SGHDT and CDR2 YYEEEE. The V and J ends lost 4 bases and 6 bases, in that order; junction bases with no gene match: 7. CDR3 length equals 14 residues. Here the CDR3 DNA reads TGTGCCAGCAGCGTCTACGGGACAGGGGTCGAGCAGTACGTC. It translates to CASSVYGTGVEQYV.

The table lists this clonotype with a few counts. A read error may produce the germline difference seen at one junction end. CDR3 in amino acids: CSARGVTGPPDF. For the CDR3, the DNA is TGCAGTGCTAGGGGGGTCACCGGGCCCCCGGACTTC. The chain employs TRBV20-1 and TRBJ2-5; either TRBD1 or TRBD2 may fit D (5 bases each). CDR3 length: 12 residues. Germline CDR1 reads DFQATT; CDR2 reads SNEGSKA (reference sequence).

About this clonotype itself: The junction and the germline gene differ at one end; a read error may be behind it. The CDR3 region is CASSLFGLIF. The CDR3 DNA reads TGTGCCAGCAGTTTATTCGGACTGATCTTC. V and J are TRBV12-3 or TRBV12-4 and TRBJ2-1; D is possibly TRBD2 (5 bases). The CDR3 spans 10 residues.

The rearrangement links TRBV7-3 to TRBJ2-3, with a tentative D call TRBD1 (5 bases). Germline values: CDR1 SGHTA, CDR2 FQGTGA. Trimming removed 6 bases at V and 0 bases at J, with 13 bases between. The CDR3 contains 15 residues. CDR3 in amino acids: CASSPQGASTDTQYF. The CDR3 DNA follows: TGTGCCAGCAGTCCCCAAGGGGCTAGCACAGATACGCAGTATTTT. Combining the CDR3 with reference TRBV7-3 and TRBJ2-3 gives the whole variable domain GAGVSQTPSNKVTEKGKYVELRCDPISGHTALYWYRQSLGQGPEFLIYFQGTGAADDSGLPNDRFFAVRPEGSVSTLKIQRTERGDSAVYLCASSPQGASTDTQYFGPGTRLTVL.

This chain connects TRBV5-1 to TRBJ2-1; D uncertain. CDR3 length equals 13 residues. From germline, CDR1 is SGHRS and CDR2 YFSETQ. V was cut by 0 bases and J by 5 bases, with 6 bases left in between. This chain's CDR3 is CASSLAHDNEQFF. The CDR3 DNA reads TGCGCCAGCAGCTTGGCCCACGACAATGAGCAGTTCTTC.

This clonotype was counted only a few times. V and J are TRBV4-3 and TRBJ1-6, with 10 bases that match TRBD1. Germline trimming cut 6 bases from V and 6 bases from J; bases unmatched to any gene: 5. This CDR3 is 15 amino acids long. Per the germline V gene, CDR1 is LGHNA and CDR2 is YSLEER. In DNA form, the CDR3 reads TGCGCCAGCAGGGAAAGGGACAGGGGTAATTCACCCCTCCACTTT. Amino acids: CASRERDRGNSPLHF.

The chain couples TRBV7-6 to TRBJ2-1, with D perhaps matching TRBD2 (5 bases). Trimming pared 2 bases from V and 0 bases from J, leaving 8 bases between. Germline CDR1 and CDR2: SGHVS and FNYEAQ. The CDR3 has 15 residues. DNA of the CDR3: TGTGCCAGCAGCTTATTTGGGAGCTCCTACAATGAGCAGTTCTTC. Translated: CASSLFGSSYNEQFF. Full variable domain (missing parts from reference TRBV7-6 and TRBJ2-1): GAGVSQSPRYKVTKRGQDVALRCDPISGHVSLYWYRQALGQGPEFLTYFNYEAQQDKSGLPNDRFSAERPEGSISTLTIQRTEQRDSAMYRCASSLFGSSYNEQFFGPGTRLTVL.

The chain joins TRBV5-1 to TRBJ2-3, with TRBD1 matching 9 bases. In germline, CDR1 is SGHRS, CDR2 YFSETQ. V lost 3 bases, J lost 2 bases, and 7 bases stayed unmatched. This CDR3 comprises 16 residues. The CDR3 nucleotides are TGCGCCAGCAGCTCGGGACAGGGTCACTCCACAGATACGCAGTATTTT. As protein: CASSSGQGHSTDTQYF.

The sample holds a few counts of this clonotype. V usage is TRBV5-1 and J usage is TRBJ1-5; D is undetermined. Germline CDR1 SGHRS, CDR2 YFSETQ. V was clipped by 0 bases and J by 3 bases, with 10 bases between them. CDR3 length: 15 amino acids. The CDR3, as DNA: TGCGCCAGCAGCTTGGAGGGCCTGATCAATCAGCCCCAGCATTTT. Residues: CASSLEGLINQPQHF.

The chain combines TRBV12-5 with TRBJ1-2; 7 positions agree with TRBD1. Germline-derived CDR1 and CDR2 are LGHNT and FRNRAP. After removal of 7 bases from V and 5 bases from J, the junction contained 10 bases not matched to a gene. This CDR3 region has 14 residues. CDR3: CASANEGAVYGYTF. The CDR3 DNA sequence: TGTGCTAGTGCTAACGAGGGGGCCGTATATGGCTACACCTTC.

This clonotype was counted a few times. The rearrangement joins TRBV4-3 to TRBJ1-6; a possible D gene is TRBD1 (6 bases). Between the trimmed V and J ends, which lost 6 bases and 7 bases, there was a span of 19 bases. The length of the CDR3 is 16 residues. Germline values: CDR1 LGHNA, CDR2 YSLEER. CDR3 bases: TGCGCCAGCAGATGGACAACCGGGACAACCAATTCACCCCTCCACTTT. The encoded protein is CASRWTTGTTNSPLHF.

This chain joins TRBV29-1 and TRBJ1-2; D gene unclear. V was pared by 7 bases and J by 8 bases, with 8 bases between. CDR3 length: 9 amino acids. Germline CDR1 reads SQVTM; CDR2 reads ANQGSEA. The CDR3 loop is CSASEGYTF. The CDR3 DNA sequence: TGCAGCGCCTCAGAGGGCTACACCTTC.

With regard to this clonotype: A much larger clone differs from this one at a single base, so this may be a read error. The V and J genes are TRBV6-6 and TRBJ1-1; tentative D call: TRBD1 (6 bases). CDR1 MNHNY and CDR2 SVGAGI come from the germline V gene (reference sequence). V lost 5 bases, J lost 1 base, and 14 bases lay in between. CDR3 size: 15 residues. The CDR3 here is CASSPHRASNTEAFF. The DNA of the CDR3 is TGTGCCAGCAGTCCCCACAGGGCCTCGAACACTGAAGCTTTCTTT.

This clonotype was recorded a few times. This chain joins TRBV19 and TRBJ2-2; 9 bases agree with TRBD1. Germline V lookup: CDR1 LNHDA, CDR2 SQIVND (reference sequence). The V segment lost 3 bases and the J segment 9 bases; nucleotides outside the gene matches: 8. The CDR3 totals 15 residues. CDR3 region: CASSIPYRGRRELFF. CDR3 nucleotides: TGTGCCAGTAGTATCCCATACAGGGGGCGAAGGGAGCTGTTTTTT.

The chain recombines TRBV27 with TRBJ2-6; TRBD1 or TRBD2 may be the D gene (5 bases each). Germline CDR1 MNHEY, CDR2 SMNVEV (reference sequence). The CDR3 consists of 16 residues. V gave up 3 bases and J gave up 4 bases, with 13 bases separating them. The CDR3 region is CASSFVGATGANVLTF. The DNA for the CDR3 is TGTGCCAGCAGTTTCGTCGGGGCCACAGGGGCCAACGTCCTGACTTTC.

In its sample, this clonotype was seen many times. The chain uses TRBV15 and TRBJ2-1, with 7 bases identical to TRBD1. This CDR3 spans 15 amino acids. The germline CDR1 and CDR2 sequences are LNHNV and YYDKDF (reference sequence). Germline trimming cut 6 bases from V and 0 bases from J; bases unmatched to any gene: 5. The CDR3 nucleotides are TGTGCCACCAGTTCTGACAGGGCCTCCTACAATGAGCAGTTCTTC. Protein product: CATSSDRASYNEQFF.

The CDR3 region has the DNA TGTGCTAGTGGCCGCGGACAGGGGGCGGTCTATGAGCAGTTCTTC. Protein product: CASGRGQGAVYEQFF. J is TRBJ2-1 and V is TRBV12-5, with TRBD1 matching over 11 bases. Germline CDR1 is LGHNT and CDR2 is FRNRAP. The CDR3 sequence is 15 residues long. After removal of 6 bases from V and 8 bases from J, the junction contained 9 bases not matched to a gene.

V usage is TRBV5-1 and J usage is TRBJ2-7, with 8 bases lining up with TRBD2. The germline V gene has CDR1 SGHRS and CDR2 YFSETQ. The ends lost 1 base at V and 0 bases at J; junction bases unmatched: 9. The CDR3 has 17 amino acids. The CDR3 nucleotides read TGCGCCAGCAGCTTGTGGCAGCGGGGGCCTAGCTCCTACGAGCAGTACTTC. Encoded protein: CASSLWQRGPSSYEQYF.

A few counts support this clonotype. The chain carries TRBV2 and TRBJ2-3, with D perhaps matching TRBD1 (6 bases). In germline, CDR1 is SNHLY, CDR2 FYNNEI. Trimming took 3 bases from V and 3 from J, leaving 13 bases between them. CDR3 length: 15 residues. The CDR3 here is CASSDLQGPTDTQYF. The CDR3 DNA is TGTGCCAGCAGTGACCTACAGGGACCTACAGATACGCAGTATTTT.

There are a few counts of this clonotype. The chain couples TRBV10-3 to TRBJ2-5, with TRBD1 matching 9 bases. V dropped 2 bases and J dropped 7; count of bases not matched to a gene: 8. The CDR3 loop spans 15 amino acids. Germline-derived CDR1 and CDR2 are ENHRY and SYGVKD. Here the CDR3 DNA reads TGTGCCATCAGTGAGAGGGACAGGGATCTTGGGACCCAGTACTTC. Amino acid sequence: CAISERDRDLGTQYF.

The chain carries TRBV15 and TRBJ2-3; D possibly corresponds to TRBD1 (5 bases). Trimming took off 0 bases at V and 2 bases at J, with 12 bases between the two ends. This CDR3 has 16 amino acids. Germline V CDR1 and CDR2: LNHNV, YYDKDF (reference sequence). The CDR3 spells CATSRDDSLYTDTQYF. CDR3 nucleotide sequence: TGTGCCACCAGCAGAGACGACAGCCTATACACAGATACGCAGTATTTT.